A selection of T cell receptor beta chains follows, all from one sample in a study of blood T cells in healthy people across ages. MiXCR, applied by TCRdb to the 5' RACE reads, yields one record per CDR3 protein. The top ten clones hold roughly 7% of a sample with about 1.4 million distinct CDR3 sequences, around 55% of them seen once. Sequences were obtained from blood. The receptor source for this set is a man between 18 and 29 years old in good health. Each CDR3 is given with its conserved first and last residue. D genes are given only for firm matches. Not every row has a clone size; where given, it reads once, few, many or a size class.

J	size	V	D	DNA	CDR3
TRBJ2-7	.	TRBV7-7	.	TGTGCTAGCAGCCCTGGGGGTAAGGGTCTCTCCGAGCAGTACTTC	CASSPGGKGLSEQYF
TRBJ2-1	few	TRBV29-1	.	TGCAGCGTTCGGAAGACGAATGAGAACAATGAGCAGTTCTTC	CSVRKTNENNEQFF
TRBJ2-7	.	TRBV5-1	.	TGCGCCAGCAGCTTCACCGGGGAGGTGGGAGCGCAGTACTTC	CASSFTGEVGAQYF
TRBJ2-1	.	TRBV28	TRBD2	TGTGCCAGCAGTTTCTCGGTGGCGGGGGGGCAAAATGAGCAGTTCTTC	CASSFSVAGGQNEQFF
TRBJ2-7	few	TRBV5-1	.	TGCGCCAGCAGCTTGATCGGGAGCAGGGACGAGCAGTACTTC	CASSLIGSRDEQYF
TRBJ2-1	.	TRBV4-3	.	TGCGCCAGCAGCCAACAGATGGGAGGCAGGAGCTCCTACAATGAGCAGTTCTTC	CASSQQMGGRSSYNEQFF
TRBJ2-1	.	TRBV20-1	TRBD1	TGCAGTGCTTCGACAGGGTACGACAATGAGCAGTTCTTC	CSASTGYDNEQFF
TRBJ1-4	.	TRBV20-1	.	TGCAGTGCCACCCCGGGCCAGGGTTTTGAAAAACTGTTTTTT	CSATPGQGFEKLFF
TRBJ2-3	.	TRBV5-4	TRBD2	TGTGCCAGCAGCTCCCAGCGGGAGAGACTCACAGATACGCAGTATTTT	CASSSQRERLTDTQYF
TRBJ1-3	few	TRBV6-5	.	TGTGCCAGCAGTTACGGGGGTCCTGGAAACACCATATATTTT	CASSYGGPGNTIYF
TRBJ1-4	.	TRBV27	TRBD1	TGTGCCAGCAGTTTCGGCCCCGGTCAGGGGGTTGAAAAACTGTTTTTT	CASSFGPGQGVEKLFF
TRBJ1-2	.	TRBV5-1	.	TGCGCCAGCAGCTTGGACCGGGCCGGCGGCTACACCTTC	CASSLDRAGGYTF
TRBJ2-7	few	TRBV10-3	.	TGTGCCATCAGTGAGTCGGGGCAGGGCTCCTACGAGCAGTACTTC	CAISESGQGSYEQYF
TRBJ1-6	.	TRBV7-9	.	TGTGCCAGCAGCCTCTACCGGGACGGTAATTCACCCCTCCACTTT	CASSLYRDGNSPLHF
TRBJ2-2	few	TRBV20-1	TRBD2	TGCAGTGCTAGAGATATGCGGGAGGAATCTACCGGGGAGCTGTTTTTT	CSARDMREESTGELFF
TRBJ2-1	few	TRBV4-3	.	TGCGCCAGCAGTCAAGATGAGGGGGGGGCTTACAATGAGCAGTTCTTC	CASSQDEGGAYNEQFF
TRBJ2-4	.	TRBV28	TRBD1	TGTGCCAGCAGACAGGGGGTCAAAAACATTCAGTACTTC	CASRQGVKNIQYF
TRBJ2-5	.	TRBV7-2	TRBD2	TGTGCCAGCAGCTTGCGGGGGGGTCTGTTAGAGACCCAGTACTTC	CASSLRGGLLETQYF
TRBJ2-7	.	TRBV13	.	TGTGCCAGCAGCGATCTTGGGGGAAACGAGCAGTACTTC	CASSDLGGNEQYF
TRBJ2-3	.	TRBV15	TRBD1	TGTGCCACCAGCAGAGACTACAGGGGGCAGGGAGATACGCAGTATTTT	CATSRDYRGQGDTQYF
TRBJ2-7	.	TRBV5-1	.	TGCGCCAGCAGCAGTTCCGGGACAACCCCCGAGCAGTACTTC	CASSSSGTTPEQYF
TRBJ2-7	.	TRBV4-1	TRBD2	TGCGCCAGCAGCCAAGGGACTAGCGGGGCCGAGCAGTACTTC	CASSQGTSGAEQYF
TRBJ2-1	.	TRBV7-9	TRBD2	TGTGCCAGCAGCGCTGATACTGGCGGGGGGCAGTTCTTC	CASSADTGGGQFF
TRBJ2-5	.	TRBV12-3/TRBV12-4	TRBD1	TGTGCCAGCAGTAGTGGGACAGGGAGGCTTCAAGAGACCCAGTACTTC	CASSSGTGRLQETQYF
TRBJ2-3	few	TRBV20-1	.	TGCAGTGCTAGGGCCGGCTCTGGGGATACGCAGTATTTT	CSARAGSGDTQYF
TRBJ2-3	.	TRBV20-1	TRBD2	TGCAGTGTTAGAGATGGGATAGCGGGAGTCGGGACAGATACGCAGTATTTT	CSVRDGIAGVGTDTQYF
TRBJ2-2	.	TRBV12-3/TRBV12-4	TRBD2	TGTGCCAGCGGACTGCTAGCGGGGGGGCGCACCGGGGAGCTGTTTTTT	CASGLLAGGRTGELFF
TRBJ1-1	few	TRBV6-6	.	TGTGCCAGCAGGGGTGGGGGGGCGAACACTGAAGCTTTCTTT	CASRGGGANTEAFF
TRBJ1-5	.	TRBV5-1	TRBD1	TGCGCCAGCAGCTTGGATTGGCGGGACAGGGAGAGGCATTTT	CASSLDWRDRERHF
TRBJ2-1	.	TRBV7-2	TRBD2	TGTGCCAGCCGTAAGCTTCCAGGGACTAGCGACGGCAATGAGCAGTTCTTC	CASRKLPGTSDGNEQFF
TRBJ1-1	.	TRBV6-2/TRBV6-3	TRBD1	TGTGCCAGCAGTCTGGGACAGTTTGGCACTGAAGCTTTCTTT	CASSLGQFGTEAFF
TRBJ1-1	once	TRBV27	.	TGTGCCAGCAGTTTAGGGGGTCCCACTGAAGCTTTCTTT	CASSLGGPTEAFF
TRBJ2-3	.	TRBV6-5	.	TGTGCCAGCAGTTACGAAATGCGAGGGGCCGACACAGATACGCAGTATTTT	CASSYEMRGADTDTQYF
TRBJ1-2	.	TRBV4-3	TRBD1	TGCGCCAGCAGCCCCGGGACAGGGAGGAGTGACTATGGCTACACCTTC	CASSPGTGRSDYGYTF
TRBJ1-5	.	TRBV6-2/TRBV6-3	TRBD1	TGTGCCAGCAGTTACCCGGACAGGACACCCGCAAGCAATCAGCCCCAGCATTTT	CASSYPDRTPASNQPQHF
TRBJ2-1	.	TRBV5-4	TRBD2	TGTGCCAGCAGCCCCTCGACTAGCGGGAGCATAAATGAGCAGTTCTTC	CASSPSTSGSINEQFF
TRBJ2-3	few	TRBV27	TRBD2	TGTGCCAGTGGGGGACTAGCGGGGGAAAATACGCAGTATTTT	CASGGLAGENTQYF
TRBJ2-2	.	TRBV5-1	TRBD1	TGCACCAGCAGCTTTACAGGGGACACCGGGGAGCTGTTTTTT	CTSSFTGDTGELFF
TRBJ2-7	.	TRBV27	TRBD2	TGTGCCAGCAGTTATCGGGGGGGAACCTACGAGCAGTACTTC	CASSYRGGTYEQYF
TRBJ2-7	.	TRBV6-1	.	TGTGCCAGCAGTGTTTACGGGACAACAAGCTCCTACGAGCAGTACTTC	CASSVYGTTSSYEQYF
TRBJ1-4	.	TRBV25-1	.	TGTGCCAGCAGCGGGACACCATCAACTAATGAAAAACTGTTTTTT	CASSGTPSTNEKLFF
TRBJ2-5	few	TRBV28	TRBD2	TGTGCCAGCAGTTCCCCCCGACTAGCCCAAGAGACCCAGTACTTC	CASSSPRLAQETQYF
TRBJ2-1	.	TRBV2	TRBD2	TGTGCCAGCAGTCTTAAGACTAGCGCTAATCCAAATGAGCAGTTCTTC	CASSLKTSANPNEQFF
TRBJ1-4	.	TRBV20-1	.	TGCAGTGCTAGAGGGACAGCTGAAAAACTGTTTTTT	CSARGTAEKLFF
TRBJ2-3	.	TRBV6-5	TRBD1	TGTGCCACACGAGGGGGCAGCCTCACAGATGCGCAGTATTTT	CATRGGSLTDAQYF
TRBJ2-2	.	TRBV20-1	TRBD1	TGCAGTGCATGGGACAGGCACACCGGGGAGCTGTTTTTT	CSAWDRHTGELFF
TRBJ1-4	.	TRBV20-1	.	TGCAGTGCTAGGTACCTCACGCAGGCGAATGAAAAACTGTTTTTT	CSARYLTQANEKLFF